This TCR beta chain was captured in a study of cytomegalovirus exposure and HLA in healthy donors. Overall study context: About 85 million unique TCR sequences came from HLA-typed donors in an early release. Study-wide points: V- and J-gene trimming of TCR beta was linked (in a later analysis) to a missense DCLRE1C variant.

Turning to this clone: Its specificity is not known.

CDR1 is SNHLY, CDR2 FYNNEI, per germline. V lost 6 bases and J lost 1, with 9 bases in between. The CDR3 contains 13 residues. Samples came from healthy bone marrow donors. The study ran its PCR with 60 Vbeta and 13 Jbeta primers. This table comes from immunoSEQ multiplex PCR, and its TCRdb copy is limited to in-frame clones, with some not included. There are 100,000 to 120,000 clones in the sample; about 86% occur only once, and approximately 2% lies in the top ten. The clonotype was recovered from a man aged 35 to 55 in good health and CMV-seronegative. V gene TRBV2 combines with J gene TRBJ2-5, with D possibly matching TRBD1 (6 bases). Sequencing was carried out using PBMCs. CDR3 loop: CASRGQPQETQYF. The CDR3 DNA follows: TGTGCCAGCAGAGGACAGCCCCAAGAGACCCAGTACTTC.